The entry below describes one T cell receptor beta chain. Its antigen is not yet known. The sample holds no much larger clone one base away, and base qualities are not on file. The immunoSEQ Assay, a bias-controlled multiplex PCR, was used to amplify TCRbeta CDR3 regions from genomic DNA. The authors processed their data as follows. Nucleated cell counts per sample were estimated from amplification of reference gene primers within the assay. Sequence reads were collapsed and filtered to measure the absolute abundance of every unique TCRbeta CDR3 rearrangement. For each sample, productive Simpson clonality was calculated as the square root of Simpson's diversity index across productive rearrangements. TCRdb provides this immuneACCESS table in a form limited to in-frame rearrangements. Some clones are lacking; in checked studies, under half of them reflect an unresolved V gene, and why the rest are absent is not known. V and J calls and clone size are copied from that table; D and trimming were computed from the DNA. Here the sample has 300,000 to 450,000 clones; 85% to 90% occur a single time. Clones ranked in the top ten supply roughly 1.2% of the sample.

Participants in the prospective study were aged about 18 to 90 years, lived in about two dozen United States geographic areas, and enrolled through a virtual design. In the prospective study, participants were assigned to cohorts based on the clinical history participants reported in a screening survey and a study questionnaire. Recovered participants in ImmuneRACE Cohort 3 were defined as having two consecutive negative NP/OP PCR tests, clearance from a healthcare professional, or resolution of symptoms. In the prospective study, mobile phlebotomists collected whole blood, serum and a nasopharyngeal or oropharyngeal swab from each participant. Prospective study participants could optionally give additional blood draws and questionnaires over a roughly two-month period. Prospective study blood samples were shipped either frozen or at room temperature before DNA extraction. The entry originates in a study of blood T cell repertoires in COVID-19 (dated by TCRdb to the early 2020s). Turning to the overall study: The collaborator samples originated in the United States, Italy and Spain and spanned the acute and convalescent phases of COVID-19. The samples were drawn from the first 160 participants of the ongoing ImmuneRACE study and from 1,254 subjects provided by 6 global collaborators. The prospective study material was composed of cDNA or gDNA derived from T cells, B-cell-depleted T cells, or PBMCs. Where HLA class I and class II types were available, the types were taken from metadata supplied by the sample provider, not from assay-based typing. Nearly every sample came with metadata listing a de-identified subject ID, COVID-19 status, age in years and sex. Subjects who had been exposed to COVID-19, were actively infected with it, or had recovered from it provided the deeply sampled blood TCRbeta repertoires that made up the dataset. The repertoires were released in a freely available public database intended as a resource for research on the immune response to SARS-CoV-2. The paper as a whole reports these results and caveats: Clinical and demographic metadata were provided uncurated, with the amount varying by source and participant.

As encoded in the germline V gene, CDR1 is SQVTM while CDR2 is ANQGSEA. The germline V and J ends show losses of 4 bases and 6 bases respectively, and no gene match explains 5 bases of the junction. The CDR3 starts with the cysteine, ends with the phenylalanine, and has 12 residues. Left in the record is the CDR3 DNA by itself, 36 bases read in frame from the first base. This receptor was obtained from a woman under 30 who had recovered from COVID-19. The sequenced material came from PBMCs or T cells enriched from blood (not recorded which). The chain uses TRBV29-1 and TRBJ1-2, with 7 central nucleotides matching TRBD1. The CDR3 region: CSVVGTEDGYTF. The DNA is TGCAGCGTTGTAGGGACAGAAGATGGCTACACCTTC.